The sequence of this TCR beta chain was determined in a study of blood T cells in healthy people across ages. Overall study context: Researchers report that template switching captured about one barcoded beta molecule per two T cells.

Using a J-beta primer mix together with a sample-barcoded 5' primer, a second PCR was run for about 6 to 11 cycles. MiXCR, run by TCRdb on the 5' RACE reads, gives a single entry per CDR3 protein. This table holds roughly 1,700,000 distinct CDR3 sequences, roughly 28% found once. There were at least 5.5 micrograms of total RNA extracted from every sample. The sequencing sample was made of blood. The TCR comes from a woman aged 25 to 39 in good health.

The chain's CDR3 is CAISEQQLAGAYNEQFF. CDR3 DNA sequence: TGTGCCATCAGTGAACAACAACTAGCGGGGGCTTACAATGAGCAGTTCTTC. The rearrangement joins TRBV10-3 to TRBJ2-1; the match to TRBD2 covers 11 bases. V shed 3 bases, J shed 4 bases, and the junction held 8 bases outside the gene matches. The CDR3 is 17 amino acids. Germline values: CDR1 ENHRY, CDR2 SYGVKD.